What follows describes a single T cell receptor beta chain. These data come from a study of blood T cell repertoires in COVID-19. Turning to the study itself: Italy, Spain and the United States were the sources of the convalescent and acute COVID-19 samples. T cells, B-cell-depleted T cells, or PBMCs supplied cDNA or gDNA.

Germline assignment: CDR1 SGHRS and CDR2 YFSETQ. The CDR3 has 16 residues. V was clipped by 0 bases and J by 5 bases; unmatched bases: 8. In the original workflow: Amplification of reference gene primers provided the estimated nucleated cell counts. The assay was immunoSEQ multiplex PCR, and TCRdb's table has in-frame clones only and misses some. Clonal size and the V and J genes are those of that table, whereas D and trimming came from the DNA. The sample records about 210,000 clones, around four fifths being singletons. The TCR sequence derives from a man aged 50 or older with active or convalescent COVID-19. The specimen sequenced was peripheral blood. V gene TRBV5-1 combines with J gene TRBJ2-5, with 9 positions matching TRBD2. CDR3 residues: CASSLDPGLATETQYF. CDR3 DNA sequence: TGCGCCAGCAGCTTGGATCCGGGACTAGCCACGGAGACCCAGTACTTC.